The rows below give T cell receptor beta chains drawn from one sample of a study of blood T cell repertoires in COVID-19. This table comes from immunoSEQ multiplex PCR, and its TCRdb copy is limited to in-frame clones, with some not included. This table holds under 300,000 clones, around three quarters found once. Material for sequencing was peripheral blood. The receptors were gathered from a woman of 80 years or more with acute or convalescent COVID-19. Both conserved end residues are part of each CDR3. A D gene is named only where the DNA matches it firmly. Rows give clone size only sometimes, using once, few, many, or a class for an expanded clone.

j_call clone_size v_call d_call cdr3_aa cdr3_nt
TRBJ1-2 NA TRBV5-1 TRBD1 CASSPNRGGYGYTF TGCGCCAGCAGTCCGAACAGGGGGGGTTATGGCTACACCTTC
TRBJ1-5 NA TRBV18 NA CASSPLPSGVTNQPQHF TGTGCCAGCTCACCACTTCCATCAGGGGTAACGAATCAGCCCCAGCATTTT
TRBJ2-7 NA TRBV10-3 TRBD1 CAISQSHGTGGYEQYF TGTGCCATCAGCCAAAGCCACGGGACAGGGGGCTACGAGCAGTACTTC
TRBJ2-5 NA TRBV12-3/TRBV12-4 NA CASSQIGATQYF TGTGCCAGCAGTCAAATAGGGGCGACCCAGTACTTC
TRBJ2-5 NA TRBV7-2 NA CASSPAGTQYF TGTGCCAGCAGCCCGGCGGGGACCCAGTACTTC
TRBJ1-6 NA TRBV18 NA CASSPDSLNSPLHF TGTGCCAGCTCACCCGACAGCCTCAATTCACCCCTCCACTTT
TRBJ2-7 NA TRBV6-5 NA CAIAQGRTYEQYF TGTGCCATCGCGCAGGGTAGGACCTACGAGCAGTACTTC
TRBJ1-6 NA TRBV20-1 NA CSASNRLRGFNSPLHF TGCAGTGCTAGTAACCGACTCAGGGGCTTTAATTCACCCCTCCACTTT
TRBJ2-5 few TRBV30 NA CAWSASAETQYF TGTGCCTGGAGTGCAAGCGCTGAGACCCAGTACTTC
TRBJ2-5 NA TRBV2 TRBD1 CASSGQGARQETQYF TGTGCCAGCAGTGGACAGGGGGCCAGACAAGAGACCCAGTACTTC
TRBJ2-5 NA TRBV5-1 NA CASLLEGLGGLETQYF TGCGCCAGCCTTTTAGAAGGTCTGGGGGGATTGGAGACCCAGTACTTC
TRBJ2-1 NA TRBV6-1 NA CASSEAGDTRYNEQFF TGTGCCAGCAGTGAAGCCGGGGACACCAGATACAATGAGCAGTTCTTC
TRBJ2-6 NA TRBV19 NA CASRTGFAGANVLTF TGTGCCAGTAGAACAGGGTTTGCTGGGGCCAACGTCCTGACTTTC
TRBJ1-4 NA TRBV7-9 TRBD1 CASSQGGRNEKLFF TGTGCCAGCAGCCAGGGGGGCCGTAATGAAAAACTGTTTTTT
TRBJ2-1 NA TRBV27 TRBD1 CASRHLGQTYNEQFF TGTGCCAGCAGACACCTGGGACAGACCTACAATGAGCAGTTCTTC
TRBJ2-5 NA TRBV6-2/TRBV6-3 TRBD1 CASSPIRDSQETQYF TGTGCCAGCAGTCCAATCCGGGACAGCCAAGAGACCCAGTACTTC
TRBJ1-2 NA TRBV7-2 NA CASSFPRGGTGGYTF TGTGCCAGCAGCTTCCCTCGGGGGGGGACCGGAGGCTACACCTTC
TRBJ1-6 NA TRBV3-1/TRBV3-2 NA CASSLNPGFSNSPLHF TGTGCCAGCAGCCTTAACCCCGGGTTTTCAAATTCACCCCTCCACTTT
TRBJ2-5 NA TRBV4-1 NA CASSQDSGKTQYF TGCGCCAGCAGCCAAGATTCGGGGAAGACCCAGTACTTC
TRBJ1-5 NA TRBV18 NA CASSPNREGTQHF TGTGCCAGCTCACCAAACAGGGAGGGCACCCAGCATTTT
TRBJ2-7 once TRBV2 TRBD2 CASRPGLVRVYEQYF TGTGCCAGCAGACCCGGACTAGTAAGGGTCTACGAGCAGTACTTC
TRBJ1-6 few TRBV6-5 TRBD1 CAIRKTGVNSPLHF TGTGCCATCAGAAAGACAGGGGTTAATTCACCCCTCCACTTT
TRBJ2-5 once TRBV2 NA CASSGDPGETQYF TGTGCCAGCAGTGGTGATCCGGGGGAGACCCAGTACTTC
TRBJ1-2 NA TRBV27 NA CASSPHRDMDYGYTF TGTGCCAGCAGTCCTCACCGGGACATGGACTATGGCTACACCTTC